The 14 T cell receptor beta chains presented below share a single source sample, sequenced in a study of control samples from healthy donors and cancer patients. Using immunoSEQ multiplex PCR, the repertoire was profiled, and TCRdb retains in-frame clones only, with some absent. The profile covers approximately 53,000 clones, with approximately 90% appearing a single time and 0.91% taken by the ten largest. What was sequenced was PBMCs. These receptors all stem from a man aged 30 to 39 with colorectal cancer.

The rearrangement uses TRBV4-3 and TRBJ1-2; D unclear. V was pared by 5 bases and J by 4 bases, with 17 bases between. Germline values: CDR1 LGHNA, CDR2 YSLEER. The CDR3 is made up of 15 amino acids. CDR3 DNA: TGCGCCAGCAGCACAAGGGTGGGGATTTCCTATGGCTACACCTTC. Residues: CASSTRVGISYGYTF.

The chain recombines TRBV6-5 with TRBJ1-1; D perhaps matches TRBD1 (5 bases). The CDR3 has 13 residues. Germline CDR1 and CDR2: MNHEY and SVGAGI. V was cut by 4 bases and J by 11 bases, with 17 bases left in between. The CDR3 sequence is CASSLTKGRRAFF. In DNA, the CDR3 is TGTGCCAGCAGTTTAACAAAGGGGCGGCGGGCTTTCTTT.

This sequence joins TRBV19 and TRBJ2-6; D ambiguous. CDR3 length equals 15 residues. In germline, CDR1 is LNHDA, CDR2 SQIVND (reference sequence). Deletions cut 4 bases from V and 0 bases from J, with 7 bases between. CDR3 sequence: CASSNQLSGANVLTF. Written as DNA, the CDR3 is TGTGCCAGTAGTAACCAACTCTCTGGGGCCAACGTCCTGACTTTC.

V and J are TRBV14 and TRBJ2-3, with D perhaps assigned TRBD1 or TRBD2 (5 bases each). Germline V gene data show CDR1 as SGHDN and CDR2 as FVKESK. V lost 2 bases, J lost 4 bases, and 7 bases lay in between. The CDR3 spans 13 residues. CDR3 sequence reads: CASSQRDADTQYF. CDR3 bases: TGTGCCAGCAGCCAAAGGGACGCAGATACGCAGTATTTT.

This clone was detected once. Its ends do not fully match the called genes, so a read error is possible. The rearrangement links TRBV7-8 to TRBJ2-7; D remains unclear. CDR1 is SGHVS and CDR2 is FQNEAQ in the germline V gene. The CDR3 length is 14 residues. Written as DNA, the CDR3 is TGTGCCAGCAGCCTCCACCAGCAATCCTACGATCAGTACTTC. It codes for CASSLHQQSYDQYF.

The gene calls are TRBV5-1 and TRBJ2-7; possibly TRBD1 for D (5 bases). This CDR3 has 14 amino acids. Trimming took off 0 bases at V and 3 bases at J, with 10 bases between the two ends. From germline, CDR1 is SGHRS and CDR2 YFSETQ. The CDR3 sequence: CASSLGQSYYEQYF. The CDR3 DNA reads TGCGCCAGCAGCTTGGGACAGTCTTACTACGAGCAGTACTTC. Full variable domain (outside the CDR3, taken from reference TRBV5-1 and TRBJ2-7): KAGVTQTPRYLIKTRGQQVTLSCSPISGHRSVSWYQQTPGQGLQFLFEYFSETQRNKGNFPGRFSGRQFSNSRSEMNVSTLELGDSALYLCASSLGQSYYEQYFGPGTRLTVT.

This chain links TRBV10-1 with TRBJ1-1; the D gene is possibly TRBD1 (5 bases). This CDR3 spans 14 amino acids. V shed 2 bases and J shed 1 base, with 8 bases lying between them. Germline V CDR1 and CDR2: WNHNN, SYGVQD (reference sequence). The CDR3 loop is CASSEDSRNTEAFF. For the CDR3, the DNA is TGCGCCAGCAGTGAGGACAGCCGGAACACTGAAGCTTTCTTT.

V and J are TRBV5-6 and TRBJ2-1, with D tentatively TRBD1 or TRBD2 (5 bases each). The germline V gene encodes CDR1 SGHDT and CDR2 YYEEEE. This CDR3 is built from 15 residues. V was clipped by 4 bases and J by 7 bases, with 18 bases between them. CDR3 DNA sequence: TGTGCCAGCAGCACCGGGGCCCAACTAAGAAATGAGCAGTTCTTC. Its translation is CASSTGAQLRNEQFF.

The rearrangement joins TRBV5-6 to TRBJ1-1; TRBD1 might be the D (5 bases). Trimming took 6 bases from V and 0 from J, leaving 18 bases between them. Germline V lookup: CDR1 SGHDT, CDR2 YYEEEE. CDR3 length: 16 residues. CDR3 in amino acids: CASTLGGWGLNTEAFF. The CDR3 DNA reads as TGTGCCAGCACCCTGGGGGGTTGGGGGTTGAACACTGAAGCTTTCTTT.

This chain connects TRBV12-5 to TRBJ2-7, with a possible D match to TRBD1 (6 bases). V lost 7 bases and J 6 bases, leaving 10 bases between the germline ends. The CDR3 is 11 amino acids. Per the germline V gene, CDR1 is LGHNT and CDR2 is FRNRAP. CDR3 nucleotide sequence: TGTGCTAGTGCCAGGGGTGGCGAGCAGTACGTC. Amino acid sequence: CASARGGEQYV.

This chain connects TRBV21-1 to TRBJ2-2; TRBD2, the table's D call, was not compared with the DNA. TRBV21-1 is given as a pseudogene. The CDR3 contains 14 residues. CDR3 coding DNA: TGTGCCAGCGGCGATTGGGGGGGACCCGGGGAGCTGTTTTTT. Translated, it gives CASGDWGGPGELFF.

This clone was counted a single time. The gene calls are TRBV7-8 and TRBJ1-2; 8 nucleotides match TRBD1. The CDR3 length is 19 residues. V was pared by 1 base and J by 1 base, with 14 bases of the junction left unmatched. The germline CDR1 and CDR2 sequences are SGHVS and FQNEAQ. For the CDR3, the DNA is TGTGCCAGCAGCTTAGTGGGGTGGGCAGGGGGCCTCCTTAACTATGGCTACACCTTC. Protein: CASSLVGWAGGLLNYGYTF.

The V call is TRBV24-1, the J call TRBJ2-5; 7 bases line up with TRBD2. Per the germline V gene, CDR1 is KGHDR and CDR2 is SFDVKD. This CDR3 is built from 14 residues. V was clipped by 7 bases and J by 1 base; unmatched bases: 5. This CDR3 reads CATSSGGIQETQYF. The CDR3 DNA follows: TGTGCCACCAGCTCCGGGGGGATCCAAGAGACCCAGTACTTC.

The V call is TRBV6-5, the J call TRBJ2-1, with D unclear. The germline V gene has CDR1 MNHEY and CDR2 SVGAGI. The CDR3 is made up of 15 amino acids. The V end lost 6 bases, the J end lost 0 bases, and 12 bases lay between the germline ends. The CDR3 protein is CASRSSLSSYNEQFF. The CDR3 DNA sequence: TGTGCCAGCAGGAGCAGCCTAAGCTCCTACAATGAGCAGTTCTTC.